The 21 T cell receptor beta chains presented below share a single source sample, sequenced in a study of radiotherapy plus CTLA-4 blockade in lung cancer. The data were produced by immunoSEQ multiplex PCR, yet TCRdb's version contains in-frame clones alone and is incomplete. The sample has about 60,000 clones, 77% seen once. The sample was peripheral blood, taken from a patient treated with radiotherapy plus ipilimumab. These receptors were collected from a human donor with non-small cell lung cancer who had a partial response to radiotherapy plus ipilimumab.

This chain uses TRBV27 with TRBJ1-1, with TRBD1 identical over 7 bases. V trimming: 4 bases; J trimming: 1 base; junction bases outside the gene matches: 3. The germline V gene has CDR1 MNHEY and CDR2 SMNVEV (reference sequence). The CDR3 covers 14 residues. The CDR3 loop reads CASSSDRTNTEAFF. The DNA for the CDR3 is TGTGCCAGCAGTTCGGACAGGACGAACACTGAAGCTTTCTTT.

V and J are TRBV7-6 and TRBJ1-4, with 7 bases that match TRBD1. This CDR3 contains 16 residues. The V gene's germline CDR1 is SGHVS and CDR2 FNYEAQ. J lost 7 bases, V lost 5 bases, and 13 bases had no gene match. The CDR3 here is CASSPGRQGRSEKLFF. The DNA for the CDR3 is TGTGCCAGCAGCCCTGGAAGACAGGGTAGATCTGAAAAACTGTTTTTT.

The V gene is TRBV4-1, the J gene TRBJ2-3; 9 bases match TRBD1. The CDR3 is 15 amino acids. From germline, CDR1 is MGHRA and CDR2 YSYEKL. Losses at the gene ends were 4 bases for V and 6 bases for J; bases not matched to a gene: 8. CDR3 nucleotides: TGCGCCAGCAGCCTAAGAGGGACAGGGAGGGATACGCAGTATTTT. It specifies CASSLRGTGRDTQYF.

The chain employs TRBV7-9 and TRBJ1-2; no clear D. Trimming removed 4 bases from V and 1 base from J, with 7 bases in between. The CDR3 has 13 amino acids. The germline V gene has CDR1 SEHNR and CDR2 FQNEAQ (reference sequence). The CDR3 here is CASSSEHNYGYTF. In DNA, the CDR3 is TGTGCCAGCAGCTCCGAGCATAACTATGGCTACACCTTC.

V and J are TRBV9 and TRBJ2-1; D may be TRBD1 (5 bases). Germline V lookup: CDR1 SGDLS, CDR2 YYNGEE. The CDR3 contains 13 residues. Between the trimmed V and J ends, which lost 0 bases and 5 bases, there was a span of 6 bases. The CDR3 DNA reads TGTGCCAGCAGCGTAGGGACAAACAATGAGCAGTTCTTC. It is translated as CASSVGTNNEQFF.

The CDR3 DNA sequence: TGCGCCAGCAGCCAAACCGGGACTAGCGGGGTCGGGGAGACCCAGTACTTC. Translated: CASSQTGTSGVGETQYF. The chain joins TRBV4-1 to TRBJ2-5; 13 nucleotides match TRBD2. Germline CDR1 reads MGHRA; CDR2 reads YSYEKL. This CDR3 contains 17 residues. The V and J ends lost 2 bases and 5 bases, in that order; junction bases with no gene match: 8.

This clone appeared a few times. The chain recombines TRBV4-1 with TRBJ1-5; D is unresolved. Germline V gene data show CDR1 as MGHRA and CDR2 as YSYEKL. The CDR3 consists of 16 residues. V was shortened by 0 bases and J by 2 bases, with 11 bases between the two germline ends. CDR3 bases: TGCGCCAGCAGCCAAGAGGGCGGGCATGGCAATCAGCCCCAGCATTTT. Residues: CASSQEGGHGNQPQHF.

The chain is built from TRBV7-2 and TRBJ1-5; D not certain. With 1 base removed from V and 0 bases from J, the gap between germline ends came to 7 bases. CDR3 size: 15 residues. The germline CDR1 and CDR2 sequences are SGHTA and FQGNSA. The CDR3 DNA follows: TGTGCCAGCAGCTTAGGAGGATATAGCAATCAGCCCCAGCATTTT. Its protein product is CASSLGGYSNQPQHF.

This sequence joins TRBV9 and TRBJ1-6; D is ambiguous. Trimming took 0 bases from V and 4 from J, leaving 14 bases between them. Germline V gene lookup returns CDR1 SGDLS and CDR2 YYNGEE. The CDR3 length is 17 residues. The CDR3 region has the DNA TGTGCCAGCAGCGTAGAGCAACACGACTGGTATAATTCACCCCTCCACTTT. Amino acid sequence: CASSVEQHDWYNSPLHF. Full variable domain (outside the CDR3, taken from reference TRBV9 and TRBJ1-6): DSGVTQTPKHLITATGQRVTLRCSPRSGDLSVYWYQQSLDQGLQFLIQYYNGEERAKGNILERFSAQQFPDLHSELNLSSLELGDSALYFCASSVEQHDWYNSPLHFGNGTRLTVT.

CDR3 sequence reads: CASRTTGRKDGYTF. The CDR3 DNA reads TGTGCCAGCAGGACGACAGGGCGGAAGGATGGCTACACCTTC. V and J are TRBV6-5 and TRBJ1-2, with 7 positions matching TRBD1. The germline gives CDR1 MNHEY, CDR2 SVGAGI. Trimming at V came to 6 bases and at J to 6 bases, leaving 10 bases not matched to a gene. The CDR3 spans 14 residues.

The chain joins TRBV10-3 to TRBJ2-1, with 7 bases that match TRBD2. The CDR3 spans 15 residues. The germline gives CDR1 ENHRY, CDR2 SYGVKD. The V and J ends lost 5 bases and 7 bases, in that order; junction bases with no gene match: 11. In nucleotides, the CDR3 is TGTGCCATCAGTCCCCCTTTGGGGCGGGGGAATGAGCAGTTCTTC. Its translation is CAISPPLGRGNEQFF.

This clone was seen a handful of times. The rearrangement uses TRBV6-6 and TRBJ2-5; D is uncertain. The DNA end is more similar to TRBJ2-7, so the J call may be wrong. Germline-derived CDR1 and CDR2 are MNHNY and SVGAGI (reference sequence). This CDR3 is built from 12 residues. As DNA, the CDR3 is TGTGCCAGCAGTTCCGAGTTCTACGAGCAGTACTTC. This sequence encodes CASSSEFYEQYF.

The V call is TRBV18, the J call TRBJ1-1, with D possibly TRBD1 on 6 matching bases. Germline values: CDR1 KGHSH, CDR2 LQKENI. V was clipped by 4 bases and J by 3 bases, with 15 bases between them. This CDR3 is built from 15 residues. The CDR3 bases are TGTGCCAGCTCACGAGAAAGCCAGGGGTACACTGAAGCTTTCTTT. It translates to CASSRESQGYTEAFF.

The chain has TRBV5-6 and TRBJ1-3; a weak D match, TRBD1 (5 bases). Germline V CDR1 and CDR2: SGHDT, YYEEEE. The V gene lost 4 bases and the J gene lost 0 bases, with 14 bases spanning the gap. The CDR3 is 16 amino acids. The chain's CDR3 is CASSPKDTISGNTIYF. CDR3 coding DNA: TGTGCCAGCAGCCCCAAGGACACCATCTCTGGAAACACCATATATTTT.

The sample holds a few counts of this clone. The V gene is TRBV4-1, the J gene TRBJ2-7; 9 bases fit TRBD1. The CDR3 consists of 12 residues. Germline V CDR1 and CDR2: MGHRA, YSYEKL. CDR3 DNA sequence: TGCGAGGGCCCGGACAGGGGAACTGGGCAGTACTTC. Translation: CEGPDRGTGQYF.

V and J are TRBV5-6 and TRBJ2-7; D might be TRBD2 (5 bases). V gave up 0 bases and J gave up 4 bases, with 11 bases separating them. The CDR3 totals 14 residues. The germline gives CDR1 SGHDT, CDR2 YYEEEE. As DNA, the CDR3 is TGTGCCAGCAGCTTGGGAGGGAACGGTTACGAGCAGTACTTC. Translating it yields CASSLGGNGYEQYF.

The CDR3 loop reads CASAGTGNTGELFF. DNA of the CDR3: TGTGCCAGTGCCGGGACAGGGAACACCGGGGAGCTGTTTTTT. The rearrangement joins TRBV6-1 to TRBJ2-2; 8 bases are shared with TRBD1. Germline V gene sequence: CDR1 MNHNS, CDR2 SASEGT. With V trimmed by 9 bases and J by 1 base, 4 bases remained unmatched. The CDR3 runs 14 residues.

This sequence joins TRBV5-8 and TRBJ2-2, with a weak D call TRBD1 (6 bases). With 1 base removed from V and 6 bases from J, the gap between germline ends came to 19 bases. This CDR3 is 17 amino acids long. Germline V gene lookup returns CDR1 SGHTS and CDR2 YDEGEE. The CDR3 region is CASSLSWGLGYSGELFF. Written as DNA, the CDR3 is TGTGCCAGCAGCTTGAGTTGGGGGCTGGGCTACTCCGGGGAGCTGTTTTTT.

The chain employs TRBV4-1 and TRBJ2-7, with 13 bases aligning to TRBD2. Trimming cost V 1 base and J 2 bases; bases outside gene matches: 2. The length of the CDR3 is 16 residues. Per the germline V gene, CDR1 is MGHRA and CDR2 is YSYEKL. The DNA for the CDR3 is TGCGCCAGCAGCCAAGCGGGGACTAGCGGGACCTACGAGCAGTACTTC. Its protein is CASSQAGTSGTYEQYF.

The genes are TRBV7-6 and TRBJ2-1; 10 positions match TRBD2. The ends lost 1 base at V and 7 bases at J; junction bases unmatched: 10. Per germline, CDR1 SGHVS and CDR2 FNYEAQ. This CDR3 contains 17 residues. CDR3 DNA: TGTGCCAGCAGCTTAGTAGGGCTAGCGGGGGCCTTAAATGAGCAGTTCTTC. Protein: CASSLVGLAGALNEQFF.

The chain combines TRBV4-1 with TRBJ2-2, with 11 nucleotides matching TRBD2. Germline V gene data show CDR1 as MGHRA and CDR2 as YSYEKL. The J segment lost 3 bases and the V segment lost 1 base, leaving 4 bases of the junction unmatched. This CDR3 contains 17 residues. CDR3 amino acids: CASSQAVAGGDTGELFF. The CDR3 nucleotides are TGCGCCAGCAGCCAAGCGGTAGCGGGGGGGGACACCGGGGAGCTGTTTTTT.